This T cell receptor (beta chain) is drawn from a study of T cell changes during pregnancy in multiple sclerosis (dated by TCRdb to the late 2010s). With respect to the entire study: Changes in the T cell repertoire over the course of pregnancy were examined in this study in women with multiple sclerosis.

Library preparation used the immunoSEQ multiplex PCR assay. Drawn from immuneACCESS, this table holds only the in-frame rearrangements with V and J called that TCRdb kept. Clones are partly lost; checked studies trace under half to an unresolved V gene and leave the rest unexplained. The sample table holds about 68,000 clones, of which 92% were seen once. The top ten hold around 1.3% of the sample. Worth noting for this clone: The target of this receptor is not known. Base qualities are not recorded, but no much larger clone differs from it by a single base.

The TCR comes from a female donor in good health, enrolled as a control in a pregnancy study. Source: peripheral blood, taken in the second trimester of pregnancy.

The DNA sequence is TGTGCCTGCTCAAACAGGGTTGGGGAGACCCAGTACTTC. Its protein is CACSNRVGETQYF. This chain is built from TRBV30 and TRBJ2-5, with TRBD1 tentatively as D gene (6 bases match). Trimming costs V 6 bases and J 5 bases, and their ends lie 16 bases apart. As encoded in the germline V gene (reference sequence), CDR1 is GTSNPN while CDR2 is SVGIG. The CDR3 measures 13 amino acids from cysteine to phenylalanine. The only DNA kept is the CDR3, 39 bases in frame from the first base.